Below are 12 T cell receptor beta chains sequenced from a single sample in a study of blood T cells in healthy people across ages. A sample-barcoded 5' primer and a J-beta primer mix were used in a second PCR of roughly 7 to 12 cycles. TCRdb passed the 5' RACE reads through MiXCR, listing each CDR3 protein once. The sample holds 1.5 million to 2 million distinct CDR3 sequences, roughly 28% seen once. The sample taken for sequencing was blood. These receptors all stem from a woman under 40 in good health.

This rearrangement joins TRBV5-1 to TRBJ2-3; 11 positions match TRBD2. The CDR3 is 16 residues long. Germline V gene lookup returns CDR1 SGHRS and CDR2 YFSETQ. Trimming took 4 bases from V and 6 from J; bases not matched to a gene: 10. The CDR3 sequence: CASSQGTSGERDTQYF. As DNA, the CDR3 is TGCGCCAGCAGCCAGGGGACTAGCGGAGAACGGGATACGCAGTATTTT.

V is TRBV21-1 and J is TRBJ1-6. TRBV21-1 is a pseudogene locus. This CDR3 is built from 13 residues. The CDR3 coding sequence is TGTGCCAGCAGCAAAGCGCTTTTATCACCCCTCCACTTT. Amino acids: CASSKALLSPLHF.

The chain joins TRBV12-3 or TRBV12-4 to TRBJ1-4; 8 bases line up with TRBD1. CDR3 length: 16 residues. The ends lost 7 bases at V and 5 bases at J; junction bases unmatched: 12. The CDR3 is CASTPGWGQDNEKLFF. The CDR3 region has the DNA TGTGCCAGCACCCCTGGGTGGGGACAGGACAATGAAAAACTGTTTTTT.

The V and J genes are TRBV5-5 and TRBJ1-5; D not resolved. Germline CDR1 reads SGHKS; CDR2 reads YYEKEE (reference sequence). This CDR3 contains 15 residues. The germline V and J ends were trimmed by 4 bases and 5 bases, with 16 bases remaining between them. The CDR3 loop is CASSPDVNGHQPQHF. The CDR3 DNA reads as TGTGCCAGCAGCCCCGATGTGAATGGACATCAGCCCCAGCATTTT.

This sequence joins TRBV6-6 and TRBJ2-4; the D gene is possibly TRBD2 (6 bases). The J call is uncertain, as TRBJ2-7 better fits the DNA end. Germline V gene data show CDR1 as MNHNY and CDR2 as SVGAGI (reference sequence). This CDR3 has 12 residues. This chain's CDR3 is CASSSGLIEQYF. CDR3 DNA: TGTGCCAGCAGTTCGGGACTCATCGAGCAGTACTTC.

This clonotype was counted ten times or more. The chain is built from TRBV20-1 and TRBJ2-1, with 11 positions matching TRBD2. This CDR3 is 15 amino acids long. Germline V gene lookup returns CDR1 DFQATT and CDR2 SNEGSKA (reference sequence). With V trimmed by 0 bases and J by 8 bases, 6 bases remained unmatched. The chain's CDR3 is CSARDSGGARYEQFF. CDR3 sequence (DNA): TGCAGTGCTAGAGATAGCGGGGGGGCCAGATATGAGCAGTTCTTC.

This clonotype was counted a few times. V and J are TRBV6-4 and TRBJ2-6; D remains ambiguous. V was clipped by 7 bases and J by 2 bases, with 18 bases between them. CDR1 is MRHNA and CDR2 is SNTAGT in the germline V gene. The CDR3 is made up of 17 amino acids. The CDR3 spells CASTPREGTPGANVLTF. The CDR3 DNA follows: TGTGCCAGCACCCCTCGTGAAGGAACTCCTGGGGCCAACGTCCTGACTTTC.

This chain joins TRBV27 and TRBJ1-1; 7 bases map to TRBD1. Germline V lookup: CDR1 MNHEY, CDR2 SMNVEV (reference sequence). There are 13 residues in the CDR3. Trimming took 3 bases from V and 7 from J; bases not matched to a gene: 5. The CDR3 DNA reads TGTGCCAGCAGTTTCCGACAGGGCAGTGAAGCTTTCTTT. It yields the protein CASSFRQGSEAFF.

This clonotype has a count of ten or more. This chain connects TRBV5-1 to TRBJ2-7; weak D call: TRBD1 (6 bases). This CDR3 is 15 amino acids long. CDR1 and CDR2 from the germline V gene are SGHRS and YFSETQ. Trimming shortened V by 4 bases and J by 5 bases, and 19 bases separated the two germline ends. The CDR3 DNA reads as TGCGCCAGCAGCACGGACAGCCTGAACGGGGACGAGCAGTACTTC. Amino acids: CASSTDSLNGDEQYF.

There are many counts of this clonotype. The chain employs TRBV20-1 and TRBJ2-1; D is unclear. The V gene lost 0 bases and the J gene lost 0 bases, with 9 bases spanning the gap. The CDR3 consists of 15 residues. Germline V lookup: CDR1 DFQATT, CDR2 SNEGSKA (reference sequence). In DNA form, the CDR3 reads TGCAGTGCTAGAGATCCCACGAGCTCCTACAATGAGCAGTTCTTC. Its protein is CSARDPTSSYNEQFF.

V and J are TRBV5-1 and TRBJ1-2; possible D gene TRBD1, 5 bases. From germline, CDR1 is SGHRS and CDR2 YFSETQ. The length of the CDR3 is 14 residues. V was cut by 3 bases and J by 2 bases, with 11 bases left in between. DNA for the CDR3: TGCGCCAGCAGCTCACCAACAGGAAACTATGGCTACACCTTC. It specifies CASSSPTGNYGYTF.

In its sample, this clonotype was seen many times. The rearrangement uses TRBV7-9 and TRBJ2-7; a possible D gene is TRBD1 (5 bases). The V end was cut by 3 bases, the J end by 3 bases, with 12 bases between. Germline values: CDR1 SEHNR, CDR2 FQNEAQ (reference sequence). The CDR3 has 14 amino acids. CDR3: CASSLEPGNYEQYF. The CDR3 bases are TGTGCCAGCAGCTTGGAACCAGGGAACTACGAGCAGTACTTC.